These 6 T cell receptor beta chains were sequenced from one sample in a study of siplizumab effects on memory and regulatory T cells. Generated by immunoSEQ multiplex PCR, the TCRdb table keeps only in-frame clones and is missing some. The profile shows roughly 68,000 clones, nearly 98% of them singletons. The sequenced sample was naive CD8+ T cells sorted from blood. Source of these receptors: a human donor in good health.

The chain has TRBV4-1 and TRBJ1-3; the D is unclear. The CDR3 has 12 amino acids. V lost 1 base and J lost 3, with 1 base in between. Germline lookup yields CDR1 MGHRA and CDR2 YSYEKL. CDR3 residues: CASSQVGNTIYF. The CDR3 region has the DNA TGCGCCAGCAGCCAAGTTGGAAACACCATATATTTT.

This CDR3 reads CASSQTIRDPTGELFF. The CDR3 region has the DNA TGCGCCAGCAGCCAAACGATCCGGGACCCCACCGGGGAGCTGTTTTTT. The rearrangement links TRBV4-3 to TRBJ2-2; D is possibly TRBD1 or TRBD2 (5 bases each). V was clipped by 2 bases and J by 4 bases, with 14 bases between them. In germline, CDR1 is LGHNA, CDR2 YSLEER. The CDR3 has 16 amino acids.

V gene TRBV9 combines with J gene TRBJ1-2; possibly TRBD1 for D (6 bases). This CDR3 has 14 residues. V was clipped by 4 bases and J by 2 bases, with 12 bases between them. CDR1 and CDR2 from the germline V gene are SGDLS and YYNGEE. CDR3 coding DNA: TGTGCCAGCAGCCCCCCGGGGGCCAACTATGGCTACACCTTC. This codes for CASSPPGANYGYTF.

This chain connects TRBV5-1 to TRBJ2-7; D not certain. CDR3 length: 14 amino acids. CDR1 SGHRS and CDR2 YFSETQ come from the germline V gene. Trimming cost V 0 bases and J 3 bases, with 10 bases left between them. CDR3 sequence: CASSLVGTDYEQYF. In DNA form, the CDR3 reads TGCGCCAGCAGCTTGGTCGGTACAGACTACGAGCAGTACTTC.

The chain has TRBV19 and TRBJ2-3, with 11 bases fitting TRBD2. V was pared by 3 bases and J by 2 bases, with 1 base of the junction left unmatched. The germline V gene has CDR1 LNHDA and CDR2 SQIVND (reference sequence). The CDR3 covers 15 residues. The CDR3 is CASSISGGATDTQYF. The DNA for the CDR3 is TGTGCCAGTAGTATTAGCGGGGGGGCCACAGATACGCAGTATTTT.

The V gene is TRBV14, the J gene TRBJ1-1; D uncertain. The V end lost 2 bases, the J end lost 7 bases, and 11 bases lay between the germline ends. The CDR3 covers 13 residues. Per the germline V gene, CDR1 is SGHDN and CDR2 is FVKESK. The CDR3 coding sequence is TGTGCCAGCAGCCAAACCGGGCGGATTGAAGCTTTCTTT. It yields the protein CASSQTGRIEAFF.